Below, 7 T cell receptor beta chains from the same sample are listed, as sequenced in a study of OX40 agonist ivuxolimab in advanced cancers. Here immunoSEQ multiplex PCR was the method, and the copy in TCRdb shows in-frame clones only, minus some. The repertoire holds more than 15,000 clones, with roughly four fifths as singletons. The sample in question was CD4+ or CD8+ T cells sorted from blood, obtained in a trial of the OX40 agonist ivuxolimab. These receptors were obtained from an adult with an advanced solid tumor such as melanoma, head and neck, liver or kidney cancer.

The chain has TRBV4-3 and TRBJ2-6; 11 nucleotides agree with TRBD1. The germline V gene has CDR1 LGHNA and CDR2 YSLEER. The CDR3 sequence is 17 residues long. The V segment lost 4 bases and the J segment 0 bases; nucleotides outside the gene matches: 2. For the CDR3, the DNA is TGCGCCAGCAGCCCGGGGACAGGGGGCTCTGGGGCCAACGTCCTGACTTTC. This codes for CASSPGTGGSGANVLTF.

V gene TRBV2 combines with J gene TRBJ2-7; D unresolved. The V gene lost 6 bases and the J gene lost 2 bases, with 11 bases spanning the gap. Per germline, CDR1 SNHLY and CDR2 FYNNEI. The CDR3 has 13 amino acids. The CDR3 DNA reads TGTGCCAGCAGATCGGAACCCGCCTACGAGCAGTACTTC. It is translated as CASRSEPAYEQYF.

The chain is built from TRBV19 and TRBJ2-7; tentatively, D is TRBD1 (5 bases). Per germline, CDR1 LNHDA and CDR2 SQIVND (reference sequence). V lost 5 bases and J 0 bases, leaving 11 bases between the germline ends. The CDR3 has 14 amino acids. CDR3 in DNA: TGTGCCAGTAGTCCGACAGAGACCTCCTACGAGCAGTACTTC. Its protein product is CASSPTETSYEQYF.

The gene calls are TRBV19 and TRBJ2-7; D call uncertain. Germline CDR1 reads LNHDA; CDR2 reads SQIVND (reference sequence). This CDR3 contains 13 residues. The germline V and J ends were trimmed by 2 bases and 4 bases, with 9 bases remaining between them. The CDR3 loop reads CASSIRQDYEQYF. CDR3 in DNA: TGTGCCAGTAGTATAAGGCAGGATTACGAGCAGTACTTC.

The chain uses TRBV15 and TRBJ2-2; D remains unclear. The CDR3 length is 15 residues. The V end was cut by 0 bases, the J end by 1 base, with 6 bases between. The germline V gene encodes CDR1 LNHNV and CDR2 YYDKDF (reference sequence). The CDR3 spells CATSREWGNTGELFF. CDR3 in DNA: TGTGCCACCAGCAGAGAATGGGGGAACACCGGGGAGCTGTTTTTT.

The chain joins TRBV27 to TRBJ2-7, with D perhaps matching TRBD1 or TRBD2 (5 bases each). The CDR3 length is 15 residues. From germline, CDR1 is MNHEY and CDR2 SMNVEV (reference sequence). Between the trimmed V and J ends, which lost 5 bases and 0 bases, there was a span of 14 bases. CDR3 bases: TGTGCCAGCAGTAGGAGAGGGGTGAACTCCTACGAGCAGTACTTC. Translation: CASSRRGVNSYEQYF.

V and J are TRBV28 and TRBJ1-2, with 9 bases lining up with TRBD1. CDR1 is MDHEN, CDR2 SYDVKM, per germline. The CDR3 sequence is 20 residues long. V lost 3 bases, J lost 2 bases, and 19 bases stayed unmatched. This CDR3 is CASSFPTVGTGWIKNYGYTF. DNA for the CDR3: TGTGCCAGCAGTTTTCCAACCGTCGGGACAGGGTGGATTAAAAACTATGGCTACACCTTC.